The 27 T cell receptor beta chains reported below all come from one sample, sequenced in a study of blood T cell repertoires in COVID-19. Sequencing used immunoSEQ multiplex PCR; TCRdb keeps in-frame clones, though not all of them. The repertoire holds approximately 150,000 clones, with 85% as singletons. Source material: PBMCs or T cells enriched from blood (not recorded which). The receptor source for this set is a woman between 40 and 55 years old who had recovered from COVID-19.

The chain joins TRBV5-8 to TRBJ2-1, with D hard to call. The CDR3 contains 11 residues. V gave up 0 bases and J gave up 9 bases, with 4 bases separating them. Looked up from germline, CDR1 is SGHTS and CDR2 is YDEGEE. CDR3 sequence reads: CASSLAGEQFF. The CDR3 region has the DNA TGTGCCAGCAGCTTGGCAGGTGAGCAGTTCTTC.

The chain is built from TRBV5-1 and TRBJ1-6; D gene ambiguous. V was clipped by 0 bases and J by 4 bases, with 11 bases between them. Germline V gene lookup returns CDR1 SGHRS and CDR2 YFSETQ. This CDR3 contains 16 residues. DNA of the CDR3: TGCGCCAGCAGCTTGGCGGGCGGGCGGTATAATTCACCCCTCCACTTT. The encoded protein is CASSLAGGRYNSPLHF.

The rearrangement links TRBV5-1 to TRBJ1-6; D not certain. The CDR3 is 13 residues long. The V gene lost 0 bases and the J gene lost 15 bases, with 13 bases spanning the gap. Germline-derived CDR1 and CDR2 are SGHRS and YFSETQ. In nucleotides, the CDR3 is TGCGCCAGCAGCTTGGAGACGGGTACTCACCTCCACTTT. It encodes CASSLETGTHLHF. Based on the CDR3 plus reference TRBV5-1 and TRBJ1-6, the full variable domain is KAGVTQTPRYLIKTRGQQVTLSCSPISGHRSVSWYQQTPGQGLQFLFEYFSETQRNKGNFPGRFSGRQFSNSRSEMNVSTLELGDSALYLCASSLETGTHLHFGNGTRLTVT.

The chain uses TRBV9 and TRBJ2-2; D might be TRBD1 (5 bases). The CDR3 spans 14 residues. Trimming removed 1 base from V and 7 bases from J, with 11 bases in between. Per germline, CDR1 SGDLS and CDR2 YYNGEE. As DNA, the CDR3 is TGTGCCAGCAGCGTATCAGGGTCCCTCGGGGAGCTGTTTTTT. This encodes CASSVSGSLGELFF.

This clone was seen only once. The J gene is TRBJ1-2, the V gene TRBV5-1, with 9 bases aligning to TRBD1. Germline-derived CDR1 and CDR2 are SGHRS and YFSETQ. This CDR3 has 13 residues. V lost 5 bases to trimming and J lost 10 bases; unmatched junction nucleotides: 9. CDR3 region: CASSSGTGTPYTF. As DNA, the CDR3 is TGCGCCAGCAGTTCCGGGACAGGGACCCCCTACACCTTC.

The V gene is TRBV5-1, the J gene TRBJ1-2; maybe TRBD1 (5 bases). Germline V CDR1 and CDR2: SGHRS, YFSETQ. The CDR3 extends over 13 amino acids. With 0 bases removed from V and 3 bases from J, the gap between germline ends came to 6 bases. Here the CDR3 DNA reads TGCGCCAGCAGCTTGGGACAGCACTATGGCTACACCTTC. Translating it yields CASSLGQHYGYTF.

On this clone: Compared with germline, one end of the junction differs, possibly owing to a read error. The J gene is TRBJ2-7, the V gene TRBV6-6; D is possibly TRBD1 (6 bases). Germline V gene data show CDR1 as MNHNY and CDR2 as SVGAGI (reference sequence). The CDR3 contains 14 residues. CDR3 residues: CASSNSDSSYEQYF. The CDR3 DNA follows: TGTGCCAGCAGTAACTCGGACAGTTCCTACGAGCAGTACTTC.

This chain connects TRBV9 to TRBJ1-3; 8 positions agree with TRBD1. This CDR3 spans 18 amino acids. V lost 4 bases and J lost 0; bases outside the gene matches: 12. Germline CDR1 SGDLS, CDR2 YYNGEE. CDR3 sequence reads: CASSHVLGQGASGNTIYF. CDR3 in DNA: TGTGCCAGCAGCCACGTGTTAGGGCAGGGGGCCTCTGGAAACACCATATATTTT.

V and J are TRBV30 and TRBJ1-2, with 8 bases matching TRBD1. The CDR3 has 13 amino acids. Unmatched junction bases numbered 8, after V lost 5 bases and J lost 6 bases. Germline values: CDR1 GTSNPN, CDR2 SVGIG (reference sequence). This CDR3 is CAWWDRIGDGYTF. In nucleotides, the CDR3 is TGTGCCTGGTGGGACAGGATAGGCGATGGCTACACCTTC.

V and J are TRBV11-2 and TRBJ2-7, with 8 bases identical to TRBD1. V trimming: 5 bases; J trimming: 0 bases; junction bases outside the gene matches: 12. The CDR3 runs 17 residues. The germline V gene encodes CDR1 SGHAT and CDR2 FQNNGV. The CDR3 nucleotides are TGTGCCAGCAGCCAGGGGTCAGGGGGCCGAAGCTCCTACGAGCAGTACTTC. It specifies CASSQGSGGRSSYEQYF.

Comment on this clone: Mismatch with germline at one junction end may stem from a read error. The chain has TRBV27 and TRBJ1-1, with D maybe TRBD1 (5 bases). This CDR3 region has 15 residues. Germline-derived CDR1 and CDR2 are MNHEY and SMNVEV (reference sequence). CDR3: CASSNLGLRNPEAFF. The CDR3 DNA follows: TGTGCCAGCAGTAATTTGGGGCTCCGGAACCCTGAAGCTTTCTTT.

In this sample, this clone turned up once. The V call is TRBV7-8, the J call TRBJ2-1, with D possibly matching TRBD1 (6 bases). Germline assignment: CDR1 SGHVS and CDR2 FQNEAQ. This CDR3 contains 14 residues. V was cut by 3 bases and J by 8 bases, with 14 bases left in between. Here the CDR3 reads CASSLGPDSYEQFF. CDR3 nucleotide sequence: TGTGCCAGCAGCTTGGGGCCGGACAGTTATGAGCAGTTCTTC.

This chain connects TRBV7-9 to TRBJ2-1; 8 bases are shared with TRBD2. CDR1 and CDR2 (germline): SEHNR, FQNEAQ (reference sequence). Losses at the gene ends were 3 bases for V and 5 bases for J; bases not matched to a gene: 3. The CDR3 is made up of 14 amino acids. The CDR3 protein is CASSLTAGDNEQFF. The CDR3, as DNA: TGTGCCAGCAGCTTGACAGCGGGGGACAATGAGCAGTTCTTC.

The chain joins TRBV18 to TRBJ2-1; weak D call: TRBD1 (5 bases). Germline CDR1 is KGHSH and CDR2 is LQKENI. The CDR3 is made up of 17 amino acids. V lost 6 bases and J lost 0, with 18 bases in between. CDR3: CASSSSRGQSSYNEQFF. CDR3 sequence (DNA): TGTGCCAGCTCCTCCTCAAGGGGCCAAAGCTCCTACAATGAGCAGTTCTTC. Full variable domain (missing parts from reference TRBV18 and TRBJ2-1): NAGVMQNPRHLVRRRGQEARLRCSPMKGHSHVYWYRQLPEEGLKFMVYLQKENIIDESGMPKERFSAEFPKEGPSILRIQQVVRGDSAAYFCASSSSRGQSSYNEQFFGPGTRLTVL.

This rearrangement joins TRBV30 to TRBJ1-6; no definite D call. This CDR3 is built from 18 residues. Germline assignment: CDR1 GTSNPN and CDR2 SVGIG (reference sequence). V shed 4 bases and J shed 0 bases, with 19 bases lying between them. The CDR3 coding sequence is TGTGCCTGGAAGGAAAACCAGAGAGCGAGCTCCTATAATTCACCCCTCCACTTT. Protein product: CAWKENQRASSYNSPLHF.

The V gene is TRBV28, the J gene TRBJ1-2; possible D gene TRBD1, 5 bases. The V and J ends lost 2 bases and 4 bases respectively, with 8 bases between them. Germline V lookup: CDR1 MDHEN, CDR2 SYDVKM. CDR3 size: 13 residues. The CDR3 nucleotides are TGTGCCAGCAGTTTAATAGGGGTCTATGGCTACACCTTC. Translated, it gives CASSLIGVYGYTF.

There are a few counts of this clone. The J gene is TRBJ2-2, the V gene TRBV12-5; 8 bases are a match to TRBD2. CDR1 is LGHNT, CDR2 FRNRAP, per germline. This CDR3 has 15 amino acids. The V gene end was trimmed by 6 bases and the J gene end by 2 bases; junction bases not matched to a gene: 5. CDR3 protein: CASGPTSVNTGELFF. The DNA for the CDR3 is TGTGCTAGTGGCCCGACTAGCGTAAACACCGGGGAGCTGTTTTTT.

This clone came up a few times. J is TRBJ2-2 and V is TRBV4-1; TRBD2 agrees at 7 bases. Germline V CDR1 and CDR2: MGHRA, YSYEKL. The V gene end was trimmed by 2 bases and the J gene end by 2 bases; junction bases not matched to a gene: 2. The length of the CDR3 is 15 residues. The DNA of the CDR3 is TGCGCCAGCAGCCAAAAGCGGGGTAACACCGGGGAGCTGTTTTTT. Its translation: CASSQKRGNTGELFF.

The J gene is TRBJ2-1, the V gene TRBV19, with D perhaps TRBD1 (5 bases). Trimming took 5 bases from V and 5 from J, leaving 10 bases between them. The CDR3 spans 13 residues. Germline loops: CDR1 LNHDA, CDR2 SQIVND (reference sequence). CDR3: CASSPGLNNEQFF. CDR3 DNA: TGTGCCAGTAGTCCAGGGCTGAACAATGAGCAGTTCTTC.

V gene TRBV7-3 combines with J gene TRBJ2-2; 10 bases match TRBD1. Per the germline V gene, CDR1 is SGHTA and CDR2 is FQGTGA. The CDR3 covers 17 residues. V was clipped by 0 bases and J by 5 bases; unmatched bases: 6. CDR3 loop: CASSLTGQGSRTGELFF. As DNA, the CDR3 is TGTGCCAGCAGCTTAACGGGACAGGGGTCTAGAACCGGGGAGCTGTTTTTT.

V usage is TRBV7-3 and J usage is TRBJ2-3; 10 bases are shared with TRBD2. With V trimmed by 2 bases and J by 0 bases, 17 bases remained unmatched. The CDR3 sequence is 21 residues long. CDR1 is SGHTA and CDR2 is FQGTGA in the germline V gene. CDR3 sequence reads: CASSLGYVSGRLASSTDTQYF. CDR3 nucleotides: TGTGCCAGCAGCTTAGGATACGTTAGCGGGAGGCTGGCTTCTAGCACAGATACGCAGTATTTT.

The V gene is TRBV4-1, the J gene TRBJ2-7; D gene unclear. Germline assignment: CDR1 MGHRA and CDR2 YSYEKL. The V gene lost 4 bases and the J gene lost 1 base, with 14 bases spanning the gap. The CDR3 consists of 15 residues. The DNA of the CDR3 is TGCGCCAGCAGCCCGTTGGTCCTACCTTCCTACGAGCAGTACTTC. It codes for CASSPLVLPSYEQYF.

The rearrangement links TRBV30 to TRBJ1-1, with 8 bases that match TRBD1. J gave up 5 bases and V 4 bases, and 3 bases lay outside the gene matches. Germline V gene data show CDR1 as GTSNPN and CDR2 as SVGIG (reference sequence). The CDR3 has 12 amino acids. The DNA for the CDR3 is TGTGCCTGGACCAGGGGGCGGACTGAAGCTTTCTTT. Protein: CAWTRGRTEAFF.

The rearrangement joins TRBV3-1 (or the pseudogene TRBV3-2) to TRBJ1-6; TRBD1 is a possible D gene (6 bases). CDR3 length: 16 residues. Deletions cut 7 bases from V and 9 bases from J, with 22 bases between. Per germline, CDR1 LGHDT and CDR2 YNNKEL (reference sequence). The DNA for the CDR3 is TGTGCCAGCAAAAACTCCCCGGCAGGGGATGGTTCACCCCTCCACTTT. Its translation: CASKNSPAGDGSPLHF.

This chain joins TRBV7-9 and TRBJ1-3; D uncertain. There are 15 residues in the CDR3. Germline-derived CDR1 and CDR2 are SEHNR and FQNEAQ (reference sequence). V shed 3 bases and J shed 3 bases, with 12 bases lying between them. The DNA for the CDR3 is TGTGCCAGCAGCTTGACGGAGTCATTTGGAAACACCATATATTTT. It yields the protein CASSLTESFGNTIYF.

The chain joins TRBV7-3 to TRBJ2-5, with 7 bases matching TRBD2. The ends lost 2 bases at V and 2 bases at J; junction bases unmatched: 5. Germline CDR1 and CDR2: SGHTA and FQGTGA. The CDR3 has 15 amino acids. The CDR3 spells CASSLGLADQETQYF. The CDR3 DNA reads as TGTGCCAGCAGCTTAGGGCTAGCGGATCAAGAGACCCAGTACTTC.

The genes are TRBV7-3 and TRBJ2-1; tentative D call: TRBD2 (6 bases). The CDR3 has 16 residues. The germline V gene has CDR1 SGHTA and CDR2 FQGTGA. The ends were cut back, 4 bases at V and 3 bases at J, with 16 bases in the middle. This CDR3 is CASSSVPGLDYNEQFF. The CDR3, as DNA: TGTGCCAGCAGCTCCGTACCGGGACTTGACTACAATGAGCAGTTCTTC.